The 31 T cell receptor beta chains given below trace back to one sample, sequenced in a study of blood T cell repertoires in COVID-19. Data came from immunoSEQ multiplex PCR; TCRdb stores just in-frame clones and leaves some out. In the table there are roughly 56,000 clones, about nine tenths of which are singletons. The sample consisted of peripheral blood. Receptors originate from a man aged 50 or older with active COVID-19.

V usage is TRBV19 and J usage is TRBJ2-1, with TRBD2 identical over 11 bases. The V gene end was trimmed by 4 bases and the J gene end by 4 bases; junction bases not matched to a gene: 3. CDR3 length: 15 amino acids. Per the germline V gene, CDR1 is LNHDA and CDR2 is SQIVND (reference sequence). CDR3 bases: TGTGCCAGTAGTACCTGGACTAGCGGGTACAATGAGCAGTTCTTC. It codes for CASSTWTSGYNEQFF.

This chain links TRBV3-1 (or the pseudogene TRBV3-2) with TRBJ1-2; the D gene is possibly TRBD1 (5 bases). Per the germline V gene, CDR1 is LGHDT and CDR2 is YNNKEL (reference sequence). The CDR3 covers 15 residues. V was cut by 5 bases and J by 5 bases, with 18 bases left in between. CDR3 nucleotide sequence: TGTGCCAGCAGCACCGGGCCCTTCGGGGGGTATGGCTACACCTTC. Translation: CASSTGPFGGYGYTF.

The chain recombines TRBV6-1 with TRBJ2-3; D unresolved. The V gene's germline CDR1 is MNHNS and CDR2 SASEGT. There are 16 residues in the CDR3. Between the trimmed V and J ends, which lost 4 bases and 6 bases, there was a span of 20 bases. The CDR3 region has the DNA TGTGCCAGCAGTGTGGCCGACCCACCCCCGGGTGATACGCAGTATTTT. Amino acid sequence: CASSVADPPPGDTQYF.

In DNA, the CDR3 is TGTGCCAGCAAAGGAGGAGGGGGCGTCCCTAGGGCTAATGAAAAACTGTTTTTT. Translated: CASKGGGGVPRANEKLFF. V and J are TRBV7-9 and TRBJ1-4; 7 bases are a match to TRBD1. The CDR3 is 18 residues long. Germline V CDR1 and CDR2: SEHNR, FQNEAQ (reference sequence). The V and J ends lost 7 bases and 3 bases, in that order; junction bases with no gene match: 17.

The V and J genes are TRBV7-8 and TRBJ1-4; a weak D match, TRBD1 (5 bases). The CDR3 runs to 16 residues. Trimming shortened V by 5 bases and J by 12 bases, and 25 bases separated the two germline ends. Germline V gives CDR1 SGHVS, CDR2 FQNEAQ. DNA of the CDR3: TGTGCCAGCAGCCCTCTTTGGGATATGGCCGGGGGGGAACTGTTTTTT. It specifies CASSPLWDMAGGELFF.

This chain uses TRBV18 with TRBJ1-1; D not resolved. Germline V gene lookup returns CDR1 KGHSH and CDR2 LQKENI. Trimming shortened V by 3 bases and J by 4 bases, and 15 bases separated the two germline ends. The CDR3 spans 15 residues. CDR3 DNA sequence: TGTGCCAGCTCACCTATGGAGGTGCGGCTCACTGAAGCTTTCTTT. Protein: CASSPMEVRLTEAFF.

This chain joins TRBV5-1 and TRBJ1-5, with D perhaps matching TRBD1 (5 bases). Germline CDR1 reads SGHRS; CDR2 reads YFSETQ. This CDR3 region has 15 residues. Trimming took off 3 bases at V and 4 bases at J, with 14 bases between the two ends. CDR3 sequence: CASSSSGGINQPQHF. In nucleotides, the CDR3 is TGCGCCAGCAGCTCCTCGGGGGGGATTAATCAGCCCCAGCATTTT.

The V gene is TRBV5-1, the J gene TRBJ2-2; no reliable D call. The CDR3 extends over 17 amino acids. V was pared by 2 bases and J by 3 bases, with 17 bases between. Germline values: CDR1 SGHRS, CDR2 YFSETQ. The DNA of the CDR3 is TGCGCCAGCAGCTTCCCCATGGCAGAGACACACACCGGGGAGCTGTTTTTT. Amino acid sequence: CASSFPMAETHTGELFF.

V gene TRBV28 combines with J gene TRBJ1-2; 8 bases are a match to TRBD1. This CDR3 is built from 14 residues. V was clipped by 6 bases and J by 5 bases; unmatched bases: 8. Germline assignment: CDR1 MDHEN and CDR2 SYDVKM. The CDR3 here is CASSIRGRGYGYTF. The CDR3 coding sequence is TGTGCCAGCAGCATCAGGGGGCGCGGTTATGGCTACACCTTC.

The CDR3 here is CASSPEATSGETQYF. The DNA of the CDR3 is TGTGCCAGCAGCCCCGAGGCCACTAGCGGGGAGACCCAGTACTTC. V gene TRBV7-2 combines with J gene TRBJ2-5; 9 nucleotides agree with TRBD2. Germline V gene sequence: CDR1 SGHTA, CDR2 FQGNSA. Trimming took 5 bases from V and 5 from J; bases not matched to a gene: 9. The CDR3 totals 15 residues.

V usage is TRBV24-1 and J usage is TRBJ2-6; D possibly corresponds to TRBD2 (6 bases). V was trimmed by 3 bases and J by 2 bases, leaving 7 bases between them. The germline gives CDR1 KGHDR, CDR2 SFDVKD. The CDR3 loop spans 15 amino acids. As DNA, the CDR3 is TGTGCCACCAGTGATGGGAGGCCTGGGGCCAACGTCCTGACTTTC. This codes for CATSDGRPGANVLTF.

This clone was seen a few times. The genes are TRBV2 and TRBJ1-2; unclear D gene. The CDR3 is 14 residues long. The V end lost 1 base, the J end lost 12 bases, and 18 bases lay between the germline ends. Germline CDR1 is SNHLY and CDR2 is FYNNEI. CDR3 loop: CASSEDGPYGENTF. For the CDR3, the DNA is TGTGCCAGCAGTGAAGACGGCCCGTACGGGGAAAACACCTTC.

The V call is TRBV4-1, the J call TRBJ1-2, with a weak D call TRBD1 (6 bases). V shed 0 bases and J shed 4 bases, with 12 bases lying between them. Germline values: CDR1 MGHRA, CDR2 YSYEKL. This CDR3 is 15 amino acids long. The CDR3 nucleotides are TGCGCCAGCAGCCAAGACCAGGGGATGGGCTATGGCTACACCTTC. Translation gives CASSQDQGMGYGYTF.

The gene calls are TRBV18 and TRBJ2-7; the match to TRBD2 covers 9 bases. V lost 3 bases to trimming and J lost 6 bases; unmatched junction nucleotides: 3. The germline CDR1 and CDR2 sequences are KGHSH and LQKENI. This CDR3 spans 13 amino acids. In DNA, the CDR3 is TGTGCCAGCTCACCGGCGGGGGGGGCCGAGCAGTACTTC. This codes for CASSPAGGAEQYF.

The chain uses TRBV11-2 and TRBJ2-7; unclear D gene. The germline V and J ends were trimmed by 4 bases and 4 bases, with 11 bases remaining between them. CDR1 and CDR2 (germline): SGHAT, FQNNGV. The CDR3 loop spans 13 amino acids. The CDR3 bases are TGTGCCAGCAGCTACATAGCATCTTACGAGCAGTACTTC. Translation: CASSYIASYEQYF.

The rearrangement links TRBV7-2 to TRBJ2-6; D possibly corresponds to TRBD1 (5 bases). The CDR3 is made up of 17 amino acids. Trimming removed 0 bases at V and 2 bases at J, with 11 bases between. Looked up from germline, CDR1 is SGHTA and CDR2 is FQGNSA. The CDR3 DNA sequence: TGTGCCAGCAGCTTAGCAGGGGCTGGCACTGGGGCCAACGTCCTGACTTTC. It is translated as CASSLAGAGTGANVLTF.

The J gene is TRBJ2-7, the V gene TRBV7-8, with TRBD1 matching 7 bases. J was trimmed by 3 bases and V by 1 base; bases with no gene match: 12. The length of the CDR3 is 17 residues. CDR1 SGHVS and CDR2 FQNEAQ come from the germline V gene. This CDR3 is CASSLGVSGTENYEQYF. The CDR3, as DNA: TGTGCCAGCAGCTTAGGGGTCTCGGGGACAGAGAACTACGAGCAGTACTTC.

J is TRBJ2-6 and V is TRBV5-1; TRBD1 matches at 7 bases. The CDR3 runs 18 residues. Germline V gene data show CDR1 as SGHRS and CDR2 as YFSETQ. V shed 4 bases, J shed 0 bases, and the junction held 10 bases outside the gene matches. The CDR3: CASSPGRQGYSGANVLTF. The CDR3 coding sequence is TGCGCCAGCAGCCCTGGACGACAGGGATACTCTGGGGCCAACGTCCTGACTTTC.

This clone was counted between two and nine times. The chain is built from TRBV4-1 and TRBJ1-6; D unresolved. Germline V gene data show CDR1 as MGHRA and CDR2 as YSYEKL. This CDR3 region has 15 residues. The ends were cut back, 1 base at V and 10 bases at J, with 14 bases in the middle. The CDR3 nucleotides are TGCGCCAGCAGCCAAGTACCAGGCCCCGAGTCACCCCTCCACTTT. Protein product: CASSQVPGPESPLHF.

The CDR3 DNA follows: TGTGCCAGCGGAAGGTACGGCGGGGGAGAGACCCAGTACTTC. Translated, it gives CASGRYGGGETQYF. This chain uses TRBV3-1 (or the pseudogene TRBV3-2) with TRBJ2-5, with TRBD2 identical over 7 bases. V shed 8 bases and J 4 bases; nucleotides not matched to a gene: 10. Germline V gene sequence: CDR1 LGHDT, CDR2 YNNKEL (reference sequence). This CDR3 is built from 14 residues.

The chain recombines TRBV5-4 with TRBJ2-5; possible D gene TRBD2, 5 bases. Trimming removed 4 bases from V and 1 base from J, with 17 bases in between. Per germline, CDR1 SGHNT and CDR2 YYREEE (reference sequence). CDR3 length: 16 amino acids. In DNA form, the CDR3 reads TGTGCCAGCAGCCCGCGGGCGACAAGCGGCCAAGAGACCCAGTACTTC. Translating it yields CASSPRATSGQETQYF.

Here the CDR3 DNA reads TGTGCCAGCAGTCGACGGGCCTACGAGCAGTACTTC. The encoded protein is CASSRRAYEQYF. This chain uses TRBV12-3 or TRBV12-4 with TRBJ2-7, with D unclear. Trimming pared 5 bases from V and 2 bases from J, leaving 7 bases between. CDR3 length: 12 amino acids.

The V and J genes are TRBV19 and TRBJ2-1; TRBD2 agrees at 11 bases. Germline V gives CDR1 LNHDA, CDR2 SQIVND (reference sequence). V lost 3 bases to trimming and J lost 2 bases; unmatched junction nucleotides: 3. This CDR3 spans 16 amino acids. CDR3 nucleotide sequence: TGTGCCAGTAGTATTAGGACTAGCGGGCCCTACAATGAGCAGTTCTTC. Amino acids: CASSIRTSGPYNEQFF. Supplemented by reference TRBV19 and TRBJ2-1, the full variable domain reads DGGITQSPKYLFRKEGQNVTLSCEQNLNHDAMYWYRQDPGQGLRLIYYSQIVNDFQKGDIAEGYSVSREKKESFPLTVTSAQKNPTAFYLCASSIRTSGPYNEQFFGPGTRLTVL.

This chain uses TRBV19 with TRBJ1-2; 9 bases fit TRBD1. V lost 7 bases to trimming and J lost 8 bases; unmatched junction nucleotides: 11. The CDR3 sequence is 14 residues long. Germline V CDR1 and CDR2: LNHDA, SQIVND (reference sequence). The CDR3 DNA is TGTGCCAGTAACGTAGGGACAGGGTCCCCCGGCTACACCTTC. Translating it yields CASNVGTGSPGYTF.

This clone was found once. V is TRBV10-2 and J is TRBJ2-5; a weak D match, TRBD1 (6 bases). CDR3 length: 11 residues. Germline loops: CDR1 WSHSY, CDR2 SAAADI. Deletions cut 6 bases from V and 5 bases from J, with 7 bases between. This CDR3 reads CASRQGETQYF. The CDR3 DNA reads TGCGCCAGCAGGCAGGGGGAGACCCAGTACTTC.

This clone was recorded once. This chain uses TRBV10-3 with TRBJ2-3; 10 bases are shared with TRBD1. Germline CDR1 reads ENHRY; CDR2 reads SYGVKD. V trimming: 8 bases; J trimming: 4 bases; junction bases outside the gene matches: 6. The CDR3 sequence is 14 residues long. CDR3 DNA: TGTGCCATCGCGGGGACAGGGGCCCCAGATACGCAGTATTTT. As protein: CAIAGTGAPDTQYF.

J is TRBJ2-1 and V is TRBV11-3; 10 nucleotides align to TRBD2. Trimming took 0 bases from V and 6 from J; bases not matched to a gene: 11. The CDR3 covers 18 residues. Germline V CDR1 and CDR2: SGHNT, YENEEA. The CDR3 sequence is CASSLDPSGRGRGNEQFF. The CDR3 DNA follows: TGTGCCAGCAGCTTAGACCCTAGCGGGAGAGGAAGGGGCAATGAGCAGTTCTTC.

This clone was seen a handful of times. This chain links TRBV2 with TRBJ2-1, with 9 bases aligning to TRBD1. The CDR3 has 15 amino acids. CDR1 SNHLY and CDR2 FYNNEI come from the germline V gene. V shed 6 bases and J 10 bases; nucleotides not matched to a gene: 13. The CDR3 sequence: CASRFRDRAWNEQFF. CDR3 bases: TGTGCCAGCAGATTCCGGGACAGGGCCTGGAACGAGCAGTTCTTC.

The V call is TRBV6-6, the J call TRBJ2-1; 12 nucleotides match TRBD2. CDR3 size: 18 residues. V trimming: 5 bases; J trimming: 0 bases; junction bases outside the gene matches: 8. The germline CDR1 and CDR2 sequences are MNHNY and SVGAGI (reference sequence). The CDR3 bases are TGTGCCAGCAGTCCCGGACTAGCGGGAAGGAGCTCCTACAATGAGCAGTTCTTC. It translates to CASSPGLAGRSSYNEQFF.

CDR3 DNA: TGTGCCAGCAGCCGGACAGTTCGGGAAGCTGAAGCTTTCTTT. Its protein is CASSRTVREAEAFF. V is TRBV5-6 and J is TRBJ1-1; D is possibly TRBD1 (6 bases). This CDR3 has 14 amino acids. The V gene's germline CDR1 is SGHDT and CDR2 YYEEEE. V was trimmed by 4 bases and J by 6 bases, leaving 16 bases between them.

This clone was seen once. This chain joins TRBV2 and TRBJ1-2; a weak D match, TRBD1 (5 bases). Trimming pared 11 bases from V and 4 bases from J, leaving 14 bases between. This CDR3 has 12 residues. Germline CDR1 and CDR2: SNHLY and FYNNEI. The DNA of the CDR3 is TGTGCCCCTCTGGGGGGTCTCTATGGCTACACCTTC. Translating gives CAPLGGLYGYTF.